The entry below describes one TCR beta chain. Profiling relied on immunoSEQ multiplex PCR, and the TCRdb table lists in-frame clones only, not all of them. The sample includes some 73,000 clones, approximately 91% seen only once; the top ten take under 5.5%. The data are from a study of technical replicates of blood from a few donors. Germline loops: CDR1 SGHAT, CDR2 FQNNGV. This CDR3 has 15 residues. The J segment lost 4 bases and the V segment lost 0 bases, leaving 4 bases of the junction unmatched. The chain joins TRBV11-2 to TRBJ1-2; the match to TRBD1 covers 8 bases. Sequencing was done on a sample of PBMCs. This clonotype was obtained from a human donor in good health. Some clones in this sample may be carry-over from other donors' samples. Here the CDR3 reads CASSLEGTGIYGYTF. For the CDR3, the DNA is TGTGCCAGCAGCTTAGAAGGGACAGGAATCTATGGCTACACCTTC.